This passage covers 5 T cell receptor beta chains from one sample sequenced in a study of T cell responses to AZD1222 COVID-19 vaccine. The table came from immunoSEQ multiplex PCR; TCRdb's copy has only in-frame clones and leaves some out. This sample has 89,000 or so clones, with around 93% found just once. Sequences were derived from peripheral blood, sampled 28 days after the second AZD1222 dose. The receptor source for this set is an adult who received the AZD1222 COVID-19 vaccine.

The chain is built from TRBV7-9 and TRBJ2-7, with D possibly TRBD1 on 5 matching bases. The germline gives CDR1 SEHNR, CDR2 FQNEAQ (reference sequence). The V and J ends lost 5 bases and 6 bases respectively, with 17 bases between them. The CDR3 length is 14 residues. The DNA of the CDR3 is TGTGCCAGCAGCCTAGACGACATGGGGCGCGAGCAGTACTTC. It codes for CASSLDDMGREQYF.

This chain connects TRBV25-1 to TRBJ2-5, with D possibly TRBD1 on 6 matching bases. In germline, CDR1 is MGHDK, CDR2 SYGVNS. The CDR3 runs to 14 residues. V lost 4 bases, J lost 3 bases, and 12 bases lay in between. The CDR3 DNA follows: TGTGCCAGCAGTGGAGCCGGGACAAAAGAGACCCAGTACTTC. It translates to CASSGAGTKETQYF.

The gene calls are TRBV6-5 and TRBJ2-3, with TRBD2 as a possible D gene (6 bases). Per germline, CDR1 MNHEY and CDR2 SVGAGI. Trimming removed 6 bases at V and 2 bases at J, with 12 bases between. The CDR3 runs to 14 residues. The CDR3 sequence: CASRGLPHTDTQYF. The CDR3 DNA follows: TGTGCCAGCAGGGGACTTCCCCACACAGATACGCAGTATTTT.

This clone is a singleton in its sample. The rearrangement links TRBV11-1 to TRBJ2-1; D not certain. The CDR3 consists of 16 residues. Germline CDR1 reads SGHAT; CDR2 reads FQDESV (reference sequence). The ends were cut back, 1 base at V and 3 bases at J, with 13 bases in the middle. In DNA form, the CDR3 reads TGTGCCAGCAGCTTAGGGGTAGTCGGATACTACAATGAGCAGTTCTTC. Its protein product is CASSLGVVGYYNEQFF.

The V call is TRBV28, the J call TRBJ1-3, with D unclear. The CDR3 has 17 amino acids. Per the germline V gene, CDR1 is MDHEN and CDR2 is SYDVKM. Trimming took off 7 bases at V and 0 bases at J, with 19 bases between the two ends. CDR3 sequence (DNA): TGTGCCAGCACCCTCAGTTTCGGACCGCACTCTGGAAACACCATATATTTT. It yields the protein CASTLSFGPHSGNTIYF.